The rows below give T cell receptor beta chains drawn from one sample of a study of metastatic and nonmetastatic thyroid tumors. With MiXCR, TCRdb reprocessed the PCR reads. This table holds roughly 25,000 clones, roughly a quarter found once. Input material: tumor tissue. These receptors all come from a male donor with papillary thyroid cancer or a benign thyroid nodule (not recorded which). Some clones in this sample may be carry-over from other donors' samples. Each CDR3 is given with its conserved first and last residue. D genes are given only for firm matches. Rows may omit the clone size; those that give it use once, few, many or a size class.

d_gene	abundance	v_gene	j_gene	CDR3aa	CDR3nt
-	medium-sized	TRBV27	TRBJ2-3	CASSFRVAGTDTQYF	TGTGCCAGCAGTTTCCGGGTGGCGGGCACAGATACGCAGTATTTT
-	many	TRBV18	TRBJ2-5	CASTETWGEETQYF	TGTGCCAGCACTGAAACCTGGGGCGAAGAGACCCAGTACTTC
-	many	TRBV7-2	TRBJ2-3	CASSFYGDTQYF	TGTGCCAGCAGCTTCTACGGAGATACGCAGTATTTT
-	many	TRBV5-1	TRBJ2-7	CASSLTVSYEQYF	TGCGCCAGCAGCTTGACAGTTTCCTACGAGCAGTACTTC
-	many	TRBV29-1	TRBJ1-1	CSVALHQGTEAFF	TGCAGCGTCGCCCTACATCAGGGCACTGAAGCTTTCTTT
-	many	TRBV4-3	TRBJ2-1	CASSQGGSYNEQFF	TGCGCCAGCAGCCAAGGGGGCTCCTACAATGAGCAGTTCTTC
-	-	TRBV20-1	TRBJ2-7	CSAPTQRGPSYEQYF	TGCAGTGCCCCTACCCAGAGGGGACCCTCCTACGAGCAGTACTTC
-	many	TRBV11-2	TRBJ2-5	CASSPQDF	TGTGCCAGCAGCCCCCAGGACTTC
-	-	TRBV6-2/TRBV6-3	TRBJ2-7	CASSPSVIYEQYF	TGTGCCAGCAGTCCGAGCGTGATTTACGAGCAGTACTTC
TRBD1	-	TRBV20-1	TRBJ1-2	CSARGGQGAFGGYTF	TGCAGTGCTAGAGGGGGACAGGGGGCTTTCGGAGGCTACACCTTC
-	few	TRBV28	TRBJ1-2	CAISSHSGGCGYTF	TGTGCCATCAGTTCCCACAGTGGGGGGTGTGGCTACACCTTC
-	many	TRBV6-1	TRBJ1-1	CASSGGENTEAFF	TGTGCCAGCAGTGGAGGAGAAAACACTGAAGCTTTCTTT
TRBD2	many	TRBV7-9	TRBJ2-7	CASSSFSGTSGEQYF	TGTGCCAGCAGCTCCTTTAGCGGGACCTCGGGGGAGCAGTACTTC
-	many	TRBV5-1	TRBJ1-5	CASKEGGDNQPQHF	TGCGCCAGCAAGGAGGGAGGGGACAATCAGCCCCAGCATTTT
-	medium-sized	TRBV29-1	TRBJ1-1	CSVEEAVNTEAFF	TGCAGCGTTGAGGAGGCGGTGAACACTGAAGCTTTCTTT
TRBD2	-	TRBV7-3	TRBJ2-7	CASSFRDYQEEQYF	TGTGCCAGCAGCTTCCGGGACTACCAGGAGGAGCAGTACTTC
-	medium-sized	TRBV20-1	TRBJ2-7	CSARRGDSRYEQYF	TGCAGTGCCCGGAGGGGAGATAGCAGGTACGAGCAGTACTTC
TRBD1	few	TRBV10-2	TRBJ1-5	CAITSGQVNQPQHF	TGCGCCATCACCTCGGGACAGGTCAATCAGCCCCAGCATTTT
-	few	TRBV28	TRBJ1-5	CASSPTVLGQPQHF	TGTGCCAGCAGCCCGACAGTGCTGGGTCAGCCCCAGCATTTT
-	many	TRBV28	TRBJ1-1	CASSLLWTEAFF	TGTGCCAGCAGTTTGTTATGGACTGAAGCTTTCTTT
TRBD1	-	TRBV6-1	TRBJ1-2	CASITGTANYGYTF	TGTGCCAGCATCACCGGGACAGCTAACTATGGCTACACCTTC
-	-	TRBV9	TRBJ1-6	CASRYEFRDSPLHF	TGTGCCAGCAGATACGAGTTCAGGGATTCACCCCTCCACTTT
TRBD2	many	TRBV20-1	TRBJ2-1	CSANKPGLAGVRNEQFF	TGCAGTGCGAATAAACCGGGACTAGCGGGAGTTCGGAATGAGCAGTTCTTC
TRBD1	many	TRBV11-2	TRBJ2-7	CASRKTGGPVHEQYF	TGTGCCAGCAGAAAAACAGGGGGGCCCGTCCACGAGCAGTACTTC
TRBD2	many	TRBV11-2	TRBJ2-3	CASSAGLAGGTDTQYF	TGTGCCAGCAGCGCAGGACTAGCGGGAGGAACAGATACGCAGTATTTT
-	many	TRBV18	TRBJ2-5	CASSPGQETQYF	TGTGCCAGCTCACCAGGGCAAGAGACCCAGTACTTC
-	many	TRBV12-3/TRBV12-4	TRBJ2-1	CASSLLGNEQFF	TGTGCCAGCAGTTTATTGGGGAATGAGCAGTTCTTC
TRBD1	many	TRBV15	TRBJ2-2	CATSRDPTGADTGELFF	TGTGCCACCAGCAGAGACCCGACAGGGGCGGACACCGGGGAGCTGTTTTTT
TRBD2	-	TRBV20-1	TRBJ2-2	CSARAAAGVGNTGELFF	TGCAGTGCTAGAGCGGCAGCGGGGGTTGGGAACACCGGGGAGCTGTTTTTT
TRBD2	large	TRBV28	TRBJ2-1	CASTGSGRYSTDEQFF	TGTGCCAGCACCGGTAGCGGGAGGTATTCAACGGATGAGCAGTTCTTC
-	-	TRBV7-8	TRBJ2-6	CASSLRPSGANVLTF	TGTGCCAGCAGCTTAAGGCCTTCTGGGGCCAACGTCCTGACTTTC
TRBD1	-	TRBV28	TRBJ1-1	CASSRGQGGAFF	TGTGCCAGCAGTCGCGGACAGGGGGGAGCTTTCTTT
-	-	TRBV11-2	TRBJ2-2	CASSPQPGELFF	TGTGCCAGCAGCCCCCAACCCGGGGAGCTGTTTTTT
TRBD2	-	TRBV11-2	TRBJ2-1	CASRPVGLAGEGEQFF	TGTGCCAGCAGGCCCGTAGGGCTAGCGGGAGAAGGGGAGCAGTTCTTC
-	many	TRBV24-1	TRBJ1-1	CATSGGGSGLEAFF	TGTGCCACCAGCGGCGGGGGGTCCGGCCTAGAAGCTTTCTTT
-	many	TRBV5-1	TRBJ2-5	CASRPDYVGETQYF	TGCGCCAGCAGGCCTGACTACGTCGGAGAGACCCAGTACTTC
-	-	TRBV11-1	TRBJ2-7	CASIQEPGHGLYEQYF	TGTGCCAGCATCCAAGAACCGGGACATGGACTATACGAGCAGTACTTC
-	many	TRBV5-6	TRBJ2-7	CASSSSSYEQYF	TGTGCCAGCAGTTCTAGCTCCTACGAGCAGTACTTC
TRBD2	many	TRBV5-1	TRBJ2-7	CASSFTGTSQNEQYF	TGCGCCAGCAGCTTTACCGGGACTAGCCAAAACGAGCAGTACTTC
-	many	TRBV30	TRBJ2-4	CAWSVGPVGTKNIQYF	TGTGCCTGGAGTGTAGGTCCCGTTGGGACCAAAAACATTCAGTACTTC
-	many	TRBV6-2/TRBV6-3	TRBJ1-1	CASIPNRVNTEAFF	TGTGCCAGCATTCCAAACAGGGTGAACACTGAAGCTTTCTTT
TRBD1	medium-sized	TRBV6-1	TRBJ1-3	CASSLQGGAGNTIYF	TGTGCCAGCAGTCTACAGGGGGGGGCTGGAAACACCATATATTTT